The 32 T cell receptor beta chains presented below share a single source sample, sequenced in a study of OX40 agonist ivuxolimab in advanced cancers. Method: immunoSEQ multiplex PCR; TCRdb's copy keeps in-frame clones and lacks some. Here the sample spans around 56,000 clones, 70% to 80% being singletons. The sequencing here drew on CD4+ or CD8+ T cells sorted from blood, taken in a trial of the OX40 agonist ivuxolimab. Source of these receptors: an adult with an advanced solid tumor such as melanoma, head and neck, liver or kidney cancer.

This chain joins TRBV14 and TRBJ2-7; D uncertain. Germline values: CDR1 SGHDN, CDR2 FVKESK. This CDR3 has 11 amino acids. Trimming cost V 5 bases and J 5 bases, with 7 bases left between them. CDR3 loop: CASSMVDEQYF. The CDR3 nucleotides read TGTGCCAGCAGCATGGTCGACGAGCAGTACTTC.

J is TRBJ1-1 and V is TRBV10-3; D not resolved. Deletions cut 7 bases from V and 1 base from J, with 7 bases between. In germline, CDR1 is ENHRY, CDR2 SYGVKD. CDR3 size: 12 residues. CDR3 sequence: CAIKRGNTEAFF. CDR3 sequence (DNA): TGTGCCATCAAGCGGGGGAACACTGAAGCTTTCTTT.

The chain employs TRBV7-9 and TRBJ2-1, with TRBD1 matching over 7 bases. The trim removed 2 bases at V and 5 bases at J, leaving 9 bases unmatched. The CDR3 extends over 16 amino acids. Germline assignment: CDR1 SEHNR and CDR2 FQNEAQ (reference sequence). The CDR3 nucleotides are TGTGCCAGCAGCTTACTCACCTGGACAGGAAACAATGAGCAGTTCTTC. Its translation is CASSLLTWTGNNEQFF.

V and J are TRBV6-1 and TRBJ2-1; TRBD2 aligns across 7 bases. CDR3 length: 13 residues. Trimming removed 10 bases from V and 4 bases from J; junction bases left unmatched: 7. Germline CDR1 and CDR2: MNHNS and SASEGT. CDR3 amino acids: CATNSGQYNEQFF. The CDR3 bases are TGTGCCACAAATAGCGGGCAGTACAATGAGCAGTTCTTC.

This sequence joins TRBV7-8 and TRBJ1-1; D gene ambiguous. The CDR3 spans 14 residues. The V and J ends lost 2 bases and 1 base respectively, with 8 bases between them. CDR1 and CDR2 from the germline V gene are SGHVS and FQNEAQ. CDR3 residues: CASSLSTSNTEAFF. DNA for the CDR3: TGTGCCAGCAGCTTATCTACTTCGAACACTGAAGCTTTCTTT.

The chain is built from TRBV7-8 and TRBJ2-7; no clear D. Between the trimmed V and J ends, which lost 2 bases and 4 bases, there was a span of 12 bases. The CDR3 totals 14 residues. Germline loops: CDR1 SGHVS, CDR2 FQNEAQ. In nucleotides, the CDR3 is TGTGCCAGCAGCTTAAGATCTGGAATTTACGAGCAGTACTTC. Residues: CASSLRSGIYEQYF.

The CDR3 region has the DNA TGTGCCAGCGGCAGCGGCGGGGAGCAGTTCTTC. It yields the protein CASGSGGEQFF. The chain is built from TRBV11-2 and TRBJ2-1; D is possibly TRBD2 (5 bases). Germline lookup yields CDR1 SGHAT and CDR2 FQNNGV. V lost 8 bases, J lost 10 bases, and 12 bases lay in between. CDR3 size: 11 residues.

The chain carries TRBV6-5 and TRBJ1-5; 8 positions match TRBD1. Per germline, CDR1 MNHEY and CDR2 SVGAGI. This CDR3 is 15 amino acids long. V lost 5 bases and J lost 2; bases outside the gene matches: 5. The CDR3 DNA is TGTGCCAGCAGTACCATGACAGGGGGCAATCAGCCCCAGCATTTT. Translation gives CASSTMTGGNQPQHF.

This chain links TRBV30 with TRBJ1-1; D unclear. V dropped 0 bases and J dropped 0 bases, with 8 bases sitting between them. CDR3 length equals 14 residues. Germline CDR1 and CDR2: GTSNPN and SVGIG (reference sequence). CDR3 in amino acids: CAWSVPGMNTEAFF. The CDR3 coding sequence is TGTGCCTGGAGTGTACCAGGCATGAACACTGAAGCTTTCTTT.

Turning to this clone: At one boundary the junction diverges from the germline segment, which might be a read error. V is TRBV7-6 and J is TRBJ2-5; 11 nucleotides line up with TRBD2. This CDR3 region has 16 residues. Germline V gene data show CDR1 as SGHVS and CDR2 as FNYEAQ. This CDR3 reads CASSLGSGRAQQTQYF. The CDR3 region has the DNA TGTGCCAGCAGCTTAGGTAGCGGGAGGGCCCAACAGACCCAGTACTTC.

CDR3 in amino acids: CASRRAMHPGHPYEQYF. The CDR3 DNA is TGCGCCAGCAGGAGGGCAATGCACCCGGGACATCCTTACGAGCAGTACTTC. The chain recombines TRBV23-1 with TRBJ2-7, with D possibly matching TRBD1 (6 bases). TRBV23-1 is an open reading frame whose function is uncertain. This CDR3 is built from 17 residues. Trimming took 6 bases from V and 4 from J, leaving 25 bases between them.

The chain combines TRBV18 with TRBJ1-1, with D uncertain. The V and J ends lost 4 bases and 1 base respectively, with 13 bases between them. Germline CDR1 is KGHSH and CDR2 is LQKENI. The CDR3 is made up of 15 amino acids. In nucleotides, the CDR3 is TGTGCCAGCTCACTGGGTGGTGTGGGGAACACTGAAGCTTTCTTT. This sequence encodes CASSLGGVGNTEAFF.

V is TRBV30 and J is TRBJ2-6; D is tentatively TRBD1 or TRBD2 (5 bases each). This CDR3 comprises 15 residues. Per germline, CDR1 GTSNPN and CDR2 SVGIG (reference sequence). V lost 2 bases and J 0 bases, leaving 8 bases between the germline ends. The CDR3, as DNA: TGTGCCTGGAGTAGAGGGGCCTCTGGGGCCAACGTCCTGACTTTC. Its translation: CAWSRGASGANVLTF.

The chain combines TRBV4-2 with TRBJ2-1, with 8 bases lining up with TRBD2. The CDR3 loop spans 15 amino acids. The V and J ends lost 2 bases and 4 bases, in that order; junction bases with no gene match: 4. The germline CDR1 and CDR2 sequences are LGHNA and YNFKEQ. In DNA, the CDR3 is TGTGCCAGCAGCCAACCACTAGCGGAGTACAATGAGCAGTTCTTC. Protein: CASSQPLAEYNEQFF.

This sequence joins TRBV7-9 and TRBJ2-3; D remains ambiguous. The V end lost 3 bases, the J end lost 0 bases, and 10 bases lay between the germline ends. The CDR3 totals 15 residues. Germline V gives CDR1 SEHNR, CDR2 FQNEAQ (reference sequence). The CDR3 sequence: CASSLYSTSTDTQYF. DNA for the CDR3: TGTGCCAGCAGCTTGTACTCGACTAGCACAGATACGCAGTATTTT.

This rearrangement joins TRBV19 to TRBJ2-5; D is uncertain. The CDR3 contains 14 residues. Germline CDR1 LNHDA, CDR2 SQIVND (reference sequence). Trimming cost V 0 bases and J 2 bases, with 7 bases left between them. The CDR3 coding sequence is TGTGCCAGTAGTATAGATACTTTACAAGAGACCCAGTACTTC. Translating gives CASSIDTLQETQYF. The complete variable domain, with remaining parts taken from reference TRBV19 and TRBJ2-5, reads DGGITQSPKYLFRKEGQNVTLSCEQNLNHDAMYWYRQDPGQGLRLIYYSQIVNDFQKGDIAEGYSVSREKKESFPLTVTSAQKNPTAFYLCASSIDTLQETQYFGPGTRLLVL.

This clone was detected only once. The genes are TRBV28 and TRBJ1-2; TRBD1 might be the D (6 bases). The CDR3 extends over 12 amino acids. V lost 2 bases, J lost 5 bases, and 6 bases lay in between. The germline V gene has CDR1 MDHEN and CDR2 SYDVKM. CDR3 sequence: CASSLQGYGYTF. The CDR3 DNA is TGTGCCAGCAGTTTACAGGGGTATGGCTACACCTTC.

V is TRBV5-1 and J is TRBJ2-2, with D uncertain. The V and J ends lost 0 bases and 1 base respectively, with 1 base between them. Germline CDR1 is SGHRS and CDR2 is YFSETQ. The CDR3 extends over 13 amino acids. CDR3 amino acids: CASSLGNTGELFF. The CDR3 DNA reads as TGCGCCAGCAGCTTGGGGAACACCGGGGAGCTGTTTTTT.

The chain joins TRBV19 to TRBJ2-4, with 8 bases identical to TRBD1. Germline V lookup: CDR1 LNHDA, CDR2 SQIVND (reference sequence). With V trimmed by 4 bases and J by 8 bases, 7 bases remained unmatched. The CDR3 extends over 14 amino acids. The CDR3 nucleotides are TGTGCCAGTAGTACGATCGGACAGGGCGACATTCAGTACTTC. Translated: CASSTIGQGDIQYF.

The genes are TRBV5-1 and TRBJ2-7, with 7 bases identical to TRBD1. The V segment lost 0 bases and the J segment 4 bases; nucleotides outside the gene matches: 7. There are 15 residues in the CDR3. Germline V lookup: CDR1 SGHRS, CDR2 YFSETQ. This CDR3 is CASSLGQGIRYEQYF. The CDR3 bases are TGCGCCAGCAGCTTGGGACAGGGAATTAGGTACGAGCAGTACTTC. The whole variable domain, filled in from reference TRBV5-1 and TRBJ2-7, reads KAGVTQTPRYLIKTRGQQVTLSCSPISGHRSVSWYQQTPGQGLQFLFEYFSETQRNKGNFPGRFSGRQFSNSRSEMNVSTLELGDSALYLCASSLGQGIRYEQYFGPGTRLTVT.

The table lists this clone with a count of one. The chain couples TRBV19 to TRBJ2-2; 7 bases line up with TRBD1. V lost 7 bases, J lost 5 bases, and 13 bases stayed unmatched. Germline lookup yields CDR1 LNHDA and CDR2 SQIVND (reference sequence). CDR3 length: 16 amino acids. The CDR3 loop is CASTFFRAGGTGELFF. The CDR3, as DNA: TGTGCCAGTACCTTCTTCAGGGCAGGGGGTACCGGGGAGCTGTTTTTT.

This sequence joins TRBV28 and TRBJ2-3, with D possibly being TRBD2 (6 bases). V dropped 2 bases and J dropped 1 base, with 10 bases sitting between them. The V gene's germline CDR1 is MDHEN and CDR2 SYDVKM. This CDR3 spans 15 amino acids. DNA of the CDR3: TGTGCCAGCAGTTTAGTAGCGGCTGGCACAGATACGCAGTATTTT. This gives the protein CASSLVAAGTDTQYF.

The V gene is TRBV27, the J gene TRBJ1-6; 9 bases agree with TRBD1. CDR1 and CDR2 (germline): MNHEY, SMNVEV (reference sequence). Germline trimming cut 6 bases from V and 5 bases from J; bases unmatched to any gene: 11. This CDR3 has 17 amino acids. CDR3 nucleotides: TGTGCCAGCAGAGCTTTGACAGGGGGACAGCATAATTCACCCCTCCACTTT. This codes for CASRALTGGQHNSPLHF.

This sequence joins TRBV19 and TRBJ1-5; a weak D match, TRBD1 (6 bases). Trimming took 4 bases from V and 0 from J, leaving 13 bases between them. CDR1 and CDR2 (germline): LNHDA, SQIVND (reference sequence). The CDR3 length is 16 residues. The CDR3 region is CASSTAEGGSNQPQHF. The CDR3 DNA sequence: TGTGCCAGTAGTACCGCCGAGGGGGGTAGCAATCAGCCCCAGCATTTT.

The chain couples TRBV11-3 to TRBJ2-7; D remains ambiguous. The CDR3 sequence is 15 residues long. V was trimmed by 5 bases and J by 2 bases, leaving 16 bases between them. CDR1 is SGHNT and CDR2 is YENEEA in the germline V gene. As DNA, the CDR3 is TGTGCCAGCAGCGGGAACTTTTACAGCGCCTACGAGCAGTACTTC. Amino acid sequence: CASSGNFYSAYEQYF.

The chain carries TRBV6-5 and TRBJ1-6; D unclear. Per the germline V gene, CDR1 is MNHEY and CDR2 is SVGAGI. V shed 8 bases and J shed 3 bases, with 14 bases lying between them. The CDR3 is 15 residues long. Written as DNA, the CDR3 is TGTGCCAGCTATTCTACCCGGGACTATAATTCACCCCTCCACTTT. This gives the protein CASYSTRDYNSPLHF.

The table lists this clone with a count of one. This chain links TRBV2 with TRBJ1-5; 9 bases align to TRBD1. The germline V gene encodes CDR1 SNHLY and CDR2 FYNNEI. J was trimmed by 0 bases and V by 6 bases; bases with no gene match: 3. The CDR3 runs to 15 residues. The DNA of the CDR3 is TGTGCCAGCAGGGACAGGGGAGTTAGCAATCAGCCCCAGCATTTT. Amino acid sequence: CASRDRGVSNQPQHF.

The V gene is TRBV5-4, the J gene TRBJ1-2; TRBD1 matches at 9 bases. Germline V CDR1 and CDR2: SGHNT, YYREEE (reference sequence). The J segment lost 10 bases and the V segment lost 0 bases, leaving 13 bases of the junction unmatched. The CDR3 runs to 16 residues. CDR3 in amino acids: CASSLDGGQGHVYYTF. CDR3 sequence (DNA): TGTGCCAGCAGCTTGGATGGGGGACAGGGCCATGTGTACTACACCTTC.

The chain recombines TRBV19 with TRBJ1-2; possible D gene TRBD1, 5 bases. V shed 7 bases and J shed 7 bases, with 22 bases lying between them. Germline CDR1 reads LNHDA; CDR2 reads SQIVND (reference sequence). This CDR3 spans 15 amino acids. In DNA form, the CDR3 reads TGTGCCAGTACTACCCCGAGGCGGAGGGGCGGTGGCTACACCTTC. Its translation is CASTTPRRRGGGYTF.

This clone was counted a single time. V and J are TRBV15 and TRBJ1-2; 9 bases fit TRBD1. The V segment lost 5 bases and the J segment 7 bases; nucleotides outside the gene matches: 11. CDR3 length: 15 residues. Germline assignment: CDR1 LNHNV and CDR2 YYDKDF (reference sequence). CDR3 nucleotides: TGTGCCACCAGCGGACGGGACAGGGCTTCGTCTGGCTACACCTTC. It specifies CATSGRDRASSGYTF. Using reference TRBV15 and TRBJ1-2 for the parts outside the CDR3, the full variable domain is DAMVIQNPRYQVTQFGKPVTLSCSQTLNHNVMYWYQQKSSQAPKLLFHYYDKDFNNEADTPDNFQSRRPNTSFCFLDIRSPGLGDTAMYLCATSGRDRASSGYTFGSGTRLTVV.

The chain employs TRBV11-2 and TRBJ1-3; D is unresolved. Germline CDR1 is SGHAT and CDR2 is FQNNGV. The CDR3 covers 16 residues. The germline V and J ends were trimmed by 0 bases and 7 bases, with 16 bases remaining between them. The CDR3 loop reads CASSLDQISGWNTIYF. The CDR3, as DNA: TGTGCCAGCAGCTTAGATCAGATCTCTGGATGGAACACCATATATTTT.

The rearrangement links TRBV18 to TRBJ1-2, with D possibly TRBD1 on 5 matching bases. V gave up 3 bases and J gave up 5 bases, with 13 bases separating them. Germline V gene sequence: CDR1 KGHSH, CDR2 LQKENI. This CDR3 has 14 amino acids. The CDR3 coding sequence is TGTGCCAGCTCACCGGAGACGGGGCCTTATGGCTACACCTTC. This sequence encodes CASSPETGPYGYTF.